This TCR beta chain comes out of a study of cytomegalovirus exposure and HLA in healthy donors. 60 Vbeta and 13 Jbeta primers were used in PCR. The repertoire was sequenced with immunoSEQ multiplex PCR; TCRdb's copy has only in-frame clones and lacks some. The sample consists of roughly 100,000 clones, under 85% of them appearing once. Study-wide results and caveats: Rare sequences made up most TCRs, while some public TCRs were found in many donors. In a later analysis, productive TCRs from donors in an Asian-associated ancestry cluster reportedly carried fewer N-insertions than the cohort mean.

The CDR3 covers 13 residues. The V and J ends lost 2 bases and 4 bases respectively, with 8 bases between them. Germline CDR1 and CDR2: PRHDT and FYEKMQ (reference sequence). In regard to this clone: The antigen is not known.

The chain carries TRBV13 and TRBJ2-5; D not certain. The receptor comes from a man aged 40-49 years in good health and CMV-seronegative. Input material: PBMCs. Written as DNA, the CDR3 is TGTGCCAGCAGCTTAATTTTCCTAGAGACCCAGTACTTC. Protein product: CASSLIFLETQYF.